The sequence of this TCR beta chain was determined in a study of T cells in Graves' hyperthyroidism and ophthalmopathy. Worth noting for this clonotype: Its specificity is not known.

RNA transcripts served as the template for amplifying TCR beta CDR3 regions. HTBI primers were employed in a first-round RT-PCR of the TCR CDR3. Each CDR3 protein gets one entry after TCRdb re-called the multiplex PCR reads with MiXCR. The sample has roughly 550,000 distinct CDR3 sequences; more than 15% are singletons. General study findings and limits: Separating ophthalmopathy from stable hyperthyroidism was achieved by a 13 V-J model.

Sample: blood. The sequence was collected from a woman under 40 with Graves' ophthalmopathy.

CDR3 bases: TGTGCCGGATCCAGGGACTCCTATAATTCACCCCTCCACTTT. This codes for CAGSRDSYNSPLHF. The chain links TRBV28 to TRBJ1-6; the D gene is possibly TRBD1 (5 bases). Per germline, CDR1 MDHEN and CDR2 SYDVKM. CDR3 length: 14 residues. With 11 bases removed from V and 0 bases from J, the gap between germline ends came to 11 bases.